This T cell receptor beta chain was sequenced for a study of blood T cells in healthy people across ages. The V and J ends lost 1 base and 13 bases, in that order; junction bases with no gene match: 7. Per the germline V gene, CDR1 is MGHRA and CDR2 is YSYEKL. The CDR3 has 14 residues. The study's findings and limits: One million T cells yielded diversity estimates that were considered underestimates. Naive T cell percentage and TCR beta diversity correlated strongly.

Of note for this clonotype: Its antigen is as yet unknown.

Primers used in a second PCR of about 6 to 12 cycles were a sample-barcoded 5' primer and a J-beta primer mix. A single record per CDR3 protein comes from TCRdb applying MiXCR to the 5' RACE reads. Altogether about 2 million distinct CDR3 sequences are present, less than 50% being singletons, with the ten largest covering approximately 2.1%. The chain recombines TRBV4-1 with TRBJ2-1; 10 bases are shared with TRBD1. The sequencing input was blood. This sequence originates from a woman aged 35 to 49 in good health. The CDR3 is CASSQGGQGQTQFF. In nucleotides, the CDR3 is TGCGCCAGCAGCCAAGGGGGACAGGGGCAGACCCAGTTCTTC.